This TCR beta chain was profiled in a study of shared clonotypes between healthy human individuals. Comment on this clone: Its antigen is not identified.

Using immunoSEQ multiplex PCR, the repertoire was profiled, and TCRdb retains in-frame clones only, with some absent. Among approximately 980,000 clones listed, less than 85% were seen once. Study-wide results and caveats: Collection of samples was limited to blood; tissue repertoires likely differ. Among donors, clonotype sharing was expected to be affected by sequencing depth.

The clonotype originates from a man aged 18 to 30 in good health. Sequenced sample: memory CD4+ T cells sorted from blood. Subset given: CD45RA-negative fraction.

CDR3 sequence: CASSQEGGPSYEQYF. The CDR3 nucleotides are TGCGCCAGCAGCCAAGAAGGCGGTCCTTCCTACGAGCAGTACTTC. This chain links TRBV4-1 with TRBJ2-7; no clear D. The V end lost 0 bases, the J end lost 1 base, and 10 bases lay between the germline ends. CDR1 MGHRA and CDR2 YSYEKL come from the germline V gene. The CDR3 spans 15 residues.